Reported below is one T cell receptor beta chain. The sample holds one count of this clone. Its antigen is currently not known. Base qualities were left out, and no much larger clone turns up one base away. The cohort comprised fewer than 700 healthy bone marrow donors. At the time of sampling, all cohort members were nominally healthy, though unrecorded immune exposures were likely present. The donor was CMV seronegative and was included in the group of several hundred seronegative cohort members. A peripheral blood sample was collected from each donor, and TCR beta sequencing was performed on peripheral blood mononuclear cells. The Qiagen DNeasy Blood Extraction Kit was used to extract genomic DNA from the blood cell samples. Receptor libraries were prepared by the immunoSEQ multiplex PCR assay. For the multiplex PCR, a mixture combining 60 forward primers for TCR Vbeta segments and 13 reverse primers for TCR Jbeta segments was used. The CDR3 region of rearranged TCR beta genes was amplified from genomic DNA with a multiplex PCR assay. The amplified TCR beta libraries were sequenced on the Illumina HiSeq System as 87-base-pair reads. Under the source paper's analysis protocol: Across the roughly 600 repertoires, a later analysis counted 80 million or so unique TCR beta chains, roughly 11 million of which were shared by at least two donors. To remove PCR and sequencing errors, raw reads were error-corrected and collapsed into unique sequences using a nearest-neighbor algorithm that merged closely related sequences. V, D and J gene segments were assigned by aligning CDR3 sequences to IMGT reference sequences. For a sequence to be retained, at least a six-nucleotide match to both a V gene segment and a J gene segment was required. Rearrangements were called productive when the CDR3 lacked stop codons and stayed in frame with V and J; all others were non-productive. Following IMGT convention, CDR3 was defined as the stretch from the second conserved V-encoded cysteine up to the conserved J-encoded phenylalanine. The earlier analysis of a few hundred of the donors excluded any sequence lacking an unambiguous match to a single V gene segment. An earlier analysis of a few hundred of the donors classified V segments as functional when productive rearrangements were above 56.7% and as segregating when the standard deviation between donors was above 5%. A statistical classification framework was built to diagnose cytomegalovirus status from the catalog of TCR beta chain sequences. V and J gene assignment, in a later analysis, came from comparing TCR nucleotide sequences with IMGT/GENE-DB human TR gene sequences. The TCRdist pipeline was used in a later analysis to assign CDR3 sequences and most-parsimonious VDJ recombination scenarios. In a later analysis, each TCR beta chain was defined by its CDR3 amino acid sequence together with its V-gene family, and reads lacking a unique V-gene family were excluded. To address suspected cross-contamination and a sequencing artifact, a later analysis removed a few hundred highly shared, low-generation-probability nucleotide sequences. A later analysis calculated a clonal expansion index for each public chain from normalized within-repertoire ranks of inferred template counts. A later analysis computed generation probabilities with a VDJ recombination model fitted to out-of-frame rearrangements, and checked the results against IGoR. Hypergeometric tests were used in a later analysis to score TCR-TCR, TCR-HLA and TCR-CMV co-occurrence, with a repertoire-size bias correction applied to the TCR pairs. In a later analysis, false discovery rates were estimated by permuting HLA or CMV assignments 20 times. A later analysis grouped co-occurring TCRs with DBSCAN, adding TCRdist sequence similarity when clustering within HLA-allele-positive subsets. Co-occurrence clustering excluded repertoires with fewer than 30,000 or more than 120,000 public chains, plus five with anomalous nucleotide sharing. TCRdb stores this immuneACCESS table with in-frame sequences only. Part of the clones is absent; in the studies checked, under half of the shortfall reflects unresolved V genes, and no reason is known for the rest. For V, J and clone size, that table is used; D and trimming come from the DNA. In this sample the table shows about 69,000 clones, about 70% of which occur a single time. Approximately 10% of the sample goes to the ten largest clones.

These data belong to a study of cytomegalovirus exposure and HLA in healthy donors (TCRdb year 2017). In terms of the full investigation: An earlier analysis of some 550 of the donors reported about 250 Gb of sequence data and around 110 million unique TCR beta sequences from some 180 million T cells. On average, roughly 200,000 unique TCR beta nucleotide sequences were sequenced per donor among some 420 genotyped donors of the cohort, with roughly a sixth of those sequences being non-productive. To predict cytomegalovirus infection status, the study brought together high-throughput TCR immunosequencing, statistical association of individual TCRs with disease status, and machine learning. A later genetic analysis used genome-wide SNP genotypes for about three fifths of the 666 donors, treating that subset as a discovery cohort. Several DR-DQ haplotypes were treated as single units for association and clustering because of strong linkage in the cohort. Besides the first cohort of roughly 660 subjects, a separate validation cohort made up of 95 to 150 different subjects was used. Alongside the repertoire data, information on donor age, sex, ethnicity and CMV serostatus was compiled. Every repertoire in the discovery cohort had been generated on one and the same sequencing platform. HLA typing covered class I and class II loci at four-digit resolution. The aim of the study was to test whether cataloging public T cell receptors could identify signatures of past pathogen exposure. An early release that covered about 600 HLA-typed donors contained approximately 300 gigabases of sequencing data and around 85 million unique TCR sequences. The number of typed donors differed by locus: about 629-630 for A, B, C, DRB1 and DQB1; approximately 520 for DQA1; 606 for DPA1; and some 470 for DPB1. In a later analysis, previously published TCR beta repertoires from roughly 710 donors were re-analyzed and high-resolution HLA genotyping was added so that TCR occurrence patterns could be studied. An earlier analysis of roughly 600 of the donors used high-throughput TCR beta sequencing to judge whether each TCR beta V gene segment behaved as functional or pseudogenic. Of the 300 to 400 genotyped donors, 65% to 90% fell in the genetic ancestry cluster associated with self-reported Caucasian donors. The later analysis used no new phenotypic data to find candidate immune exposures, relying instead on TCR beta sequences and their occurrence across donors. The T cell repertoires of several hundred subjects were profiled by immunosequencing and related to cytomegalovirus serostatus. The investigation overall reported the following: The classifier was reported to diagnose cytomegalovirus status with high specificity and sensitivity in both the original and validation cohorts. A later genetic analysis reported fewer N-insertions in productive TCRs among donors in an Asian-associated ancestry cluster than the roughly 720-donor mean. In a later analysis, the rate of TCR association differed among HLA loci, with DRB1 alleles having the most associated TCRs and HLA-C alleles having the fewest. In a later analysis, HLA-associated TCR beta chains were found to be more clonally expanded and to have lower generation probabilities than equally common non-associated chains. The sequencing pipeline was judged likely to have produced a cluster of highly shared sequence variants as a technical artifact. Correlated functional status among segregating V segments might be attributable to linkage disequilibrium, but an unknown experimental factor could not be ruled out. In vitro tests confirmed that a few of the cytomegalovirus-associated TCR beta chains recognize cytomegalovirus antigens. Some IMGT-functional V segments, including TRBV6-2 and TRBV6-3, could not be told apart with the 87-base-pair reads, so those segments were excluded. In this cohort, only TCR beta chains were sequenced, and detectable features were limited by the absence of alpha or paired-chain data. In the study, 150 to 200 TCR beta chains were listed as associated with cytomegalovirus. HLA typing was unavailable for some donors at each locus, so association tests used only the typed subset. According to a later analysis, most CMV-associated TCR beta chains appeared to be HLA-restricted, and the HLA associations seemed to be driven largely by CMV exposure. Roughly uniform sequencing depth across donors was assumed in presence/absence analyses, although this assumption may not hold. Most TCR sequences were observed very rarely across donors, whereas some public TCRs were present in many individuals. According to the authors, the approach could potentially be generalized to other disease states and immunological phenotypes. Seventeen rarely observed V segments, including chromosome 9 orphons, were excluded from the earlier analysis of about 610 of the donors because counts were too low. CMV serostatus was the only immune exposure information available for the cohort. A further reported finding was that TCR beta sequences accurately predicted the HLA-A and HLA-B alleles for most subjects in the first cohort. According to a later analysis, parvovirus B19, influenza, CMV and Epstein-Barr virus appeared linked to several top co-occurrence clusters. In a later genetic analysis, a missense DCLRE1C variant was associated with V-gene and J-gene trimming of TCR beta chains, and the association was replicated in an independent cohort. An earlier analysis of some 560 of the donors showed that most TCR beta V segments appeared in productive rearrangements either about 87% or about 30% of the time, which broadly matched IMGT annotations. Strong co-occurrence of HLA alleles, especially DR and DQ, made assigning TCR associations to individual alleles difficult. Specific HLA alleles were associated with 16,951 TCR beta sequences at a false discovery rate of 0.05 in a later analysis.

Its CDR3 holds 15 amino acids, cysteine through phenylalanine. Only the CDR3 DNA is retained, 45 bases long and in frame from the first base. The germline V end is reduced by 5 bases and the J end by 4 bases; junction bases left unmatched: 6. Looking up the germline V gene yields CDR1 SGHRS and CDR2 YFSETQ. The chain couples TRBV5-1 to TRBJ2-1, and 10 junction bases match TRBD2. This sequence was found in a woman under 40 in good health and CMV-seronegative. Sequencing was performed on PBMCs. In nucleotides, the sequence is TGCGCCAGCAGGAGTGGGACTAGCGCATACAATGAGCAGTTCTTC. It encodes CASRSGTSAYNEQFF.